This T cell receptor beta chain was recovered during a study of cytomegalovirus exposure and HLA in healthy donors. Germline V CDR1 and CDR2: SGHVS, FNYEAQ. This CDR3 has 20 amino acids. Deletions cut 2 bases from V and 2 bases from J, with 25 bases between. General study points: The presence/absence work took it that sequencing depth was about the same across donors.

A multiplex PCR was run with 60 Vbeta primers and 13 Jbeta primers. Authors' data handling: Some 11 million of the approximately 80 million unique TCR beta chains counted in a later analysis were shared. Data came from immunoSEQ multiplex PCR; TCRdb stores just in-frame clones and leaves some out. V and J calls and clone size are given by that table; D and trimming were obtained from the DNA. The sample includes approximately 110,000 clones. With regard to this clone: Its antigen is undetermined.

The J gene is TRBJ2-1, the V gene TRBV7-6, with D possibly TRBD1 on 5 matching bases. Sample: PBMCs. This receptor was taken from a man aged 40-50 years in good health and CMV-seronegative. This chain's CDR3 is CASSLTLHQFRGGTYNEQFF. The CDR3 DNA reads TGTGCCAGCAGCTTAACCCTCCACCAGTTTAGGGGTGGGACCTACAATGAGCAGTTCTTC.